This TCR beta chain was obtained from a study of tumor T cells in aggressive B-cell lymphoma (dated by TCRdb to 2016 to 2017). Libraries came from the immunoSEQ multiplex PCR assay. This is the immuneACCESS table as TCRdb keeps it, with only in-frame sequences that have V and J called. A part of the clones is gone; compared with another copy, unresolved V genes explain less than half, and the rest is unexplained. The sample table records about 2,100 clones; more than 85% of these occur just once. Roughly 3.4% of the sample is in the top ten clones. V lost 6 bases and J lost 2 bases; the stretch between them is 4 bases long. From the cysteine up to the phenylalanine, the CDR3 has a length of 12 residues. Only CDR3 DNA remains: 36 bases, in frame from the first base. The germline V gene (reference sequence) specifies MNHEY as CDR1 and SMNVEV as CDR2. A word on this clone: Its antigen remains undetermined. Base-call qualities are not available, and no considerably larger clone is one nucleotide away.

Rearrangement joined TRBV27 to TRBJ2-2, with the D gene not confidently named. What was sequenced was tumor tissue. The sequence came from an adult with diffuse large B cell lymphoma. The nucleotide sequence is given as TGTGCCAGCAGCGTAAACACCGGGGAGCTGTTTTTT. Its coded protein is CASSVNTGELFF.